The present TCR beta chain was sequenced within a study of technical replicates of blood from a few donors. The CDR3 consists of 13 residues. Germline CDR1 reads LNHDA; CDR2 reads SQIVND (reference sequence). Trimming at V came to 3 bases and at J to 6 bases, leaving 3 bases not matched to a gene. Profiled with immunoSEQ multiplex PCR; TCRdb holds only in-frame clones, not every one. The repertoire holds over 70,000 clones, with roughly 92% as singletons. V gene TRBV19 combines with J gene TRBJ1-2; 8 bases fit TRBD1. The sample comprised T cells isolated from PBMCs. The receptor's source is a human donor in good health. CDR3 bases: TGTGCCAGTAGTATTGGGACAGGAGATGGCTACACCTTC. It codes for CASSIGTGDGYTF.